This is a list of T cell receptor beta chains from one sample in a study of blood T cell repertoires in COVID-19. Clones were read by immunoSEQ multiplex PCR, and TCRdb kept only the in-frame ones, dropping some. The sample holds fewer than 500,000 clones, roughly nine tenths seen once. Material for sequencing was PBMCs or T cells enriched from blood (not recorded which). The receptors were sampled from a young man who had recovered from COVID-19. Each CDR3 is given with its conserved first and last residue. Each record gives: D gene, V gene, clone size, J gene, CDR3 protein, CDR3 DNA. D genes are given only for firm matches. Size tells how often a clone was seen (once, few, many) or the class of an expanded clone, and some rows leave it out.

d_call: TRBD1; v_call: TRBV28; clone_size: .; j_call: TRBJ2-1; cdr3_aa: CASSLTGYNEQFF; cdr3_nt: TGTGCCAGCAGCCTGACAGGGTATAATGAGCAGTTCTTC
d_call: TRBD1; v_call: TRBV18; clone_size: once; j_call: TRBJ1-2; cdr3_aa: CASSQTGATFYGYTF; cdr3_nt: TGTGCCAGCTCACAGACAGGGGCGACTTTCTATGGCTACACCTTC
d_call: TRBD1; v_call: TRBV7-9; clone_size: .; j_call: TRBJ2-7; cdr3_aa: CASSTRQGSSSSYEQYF; cdr3_nt: TGTGCCAGCAGCACACGACAGGGATCTTCATCCTCCTACGAGCAGTACTTC
d_call: TRBD2; v_call: TRBV5-1; clone_size: .; j_call: TRBJ2-1; cdr3_aa: CASSSRLAVHNEQFF; cdr3_nt: TGCGCCAGCAGCTCTCGACTAGCGGTGCACAATGAGCAGTTCTTC
d_call: .; v_call: TRBV3-1/TRBV3-2; clone_size: .; j_call: TRBJ2-3; cdr3_aa: CASSPTSGSTDTQYF; cdr3_nt: TGTGCCAGCAGCCCTACGTCAGGCAGCACAGATACGCAGTATTTT
d_call: TRBD1; v_call: TRBV4-1; clone_size: once; j_call: TRBJ1-2; cdr3_aa: CASSQTSGTGTTGYTF; cdr3_nt: TGCGCCAGCAGCCAGACCTCCGGGACAGGGACCACAGGCTACACCTTC
d_call: .; v_call: TRBV3-1/TRBV3-2; clone_size: .; j_call: TRBJ1-3; cdr3_aa: CASSPVTAGNTIYF; cdr3_nt: TGTGCCAGCAGCCCCGTAACGGCTGGAAACACCATATATTTT
d_call: .; v_call: TRBV3-1/TRBV3-2; clone_size: .; j_call: TRBJ2-1; cdr3_aa: CASSQMSGPYNEQFF; cdr3_nt: TGTGCCAGCAGCCAAATGAGCGGCCCCTACAATGAGCAGTTCTTC
d_call: TRBD1; v_call: TRBV3-1/TRBV3-2; clone_size: .; j_call: TRBJ1-1; cdr3_aa: CASSAATGVGAEAFF; cdr3_nt: TGTGCCAGCAGCGCAGCTACAGGGGTCGGCGCTGAAGCTTTCTTT
d_call: TRBD2; v_call: TRBV6-6; clone_size: .; j_call: TRBJ2-1; cdr3_aa: CASSYPLAGGLDEQFF; cdr3_nt: TGTGCCAGCAGTTACCCCCTGGCGGGAGGTTTGGATGAGCAGTTCTTC
d_call: TRBD2; v_call: TRBV24-1; clone_size: .; j_call: TRBJ2-5; cdr3_aa: CATSDLRGSGEWREETQYF; cdr3_nt: TGTGCCACCAGTGATTTGAGGGGAAGCGGGGAATGGAGGGAAGAGACCCAGTACTTC
d_call: .; v_call: TRBV28; clone_size: once; j_call: TRBJ2-7; cdr3_aa: CASSLFPGSSYEQYF; cdr3_nt: TGTGCCAGCAGTTTATTCCCGGGGAGCTCCTACGAGCAGTACTTC
d_call: .; v_call: TRBV27; clone_size: few; j_call: TRBJ1-3; cdr3_aa: CASSSTGYGNTIYF; cdr3_nt: TGTGCCAGCAGTAGTACAGGATATGGAAACACCATATATTTT
d_call: TRBD1; v_call: TRBV5-4; clone_size: .; j_call: TRBJ1-2; cdr3_aa: CASSQPGQGVGYTF; cdr3_nt: TGTGCCAGCAGCCAACCGGGACAGGGAGTAGGCTACACCTTC
d_call: .; v_call: TRBV7-8; clone_size: .; j_call: TRBJ2-5; cdr3_aa: CASSFLQGVGETQYF; cdr3_nt: TGTGCCAGCAGCTTTTTACAGGGCGTGGGAGAGACCCAGTACTTC
d_call: .; v_call: TRBV14; clone_size: .; j_call: TRBJ2-2; cdr3_aa: CASSQAQGEVAGELFF; cdr3_nt: TGTGCCAGCAGCCAAGCGCAGGGGGAGGTAGCCGGGGAGCTGTTTTTT
d_call: TRBD1; v_call: TRBV3-1/TRBV3-2; clone_size: .; j_call: TRBJ1-4; cdr3_aa: CASSPGTGIATNEKLFF; cdr3_nt: TGTGCCAGCAGCCCCGGGACAGGAATTGCAACTAATGAAAAACTGTTTTTT
d_call: TRBD2; v_call: TRBV6-4; clone_size: .; j_call: TRBJ2-1; cdr3_aa: CASSRSGRAWNEQFF; cdr3_nt: TGTGCCAGCAGTCGGAGCGGGAGGGCCTGGAATGAGCAGTTCTTC
d_call: TRBD2; v_call: TRBV7-8; clone_size: .; j_call: TRBJ2-1; cdr3_aa: CASSLSASGAYNEQFF; cdr3_nt: TGTGCCAGCAGCCTCTCGGCTAGCGGCGCCTACAATGAGCAGTTCTTC
d_call: .; v_call: TRBV6-8; clone_size: .; j_call: TRBJ1-2; cdr3_aa: CARALIQGRGYTF; cdr3_nt: TGTGCCAGGGCCTTAATACAGGGTAGAGGCTACACCTTC
d_call: TRBD1; v_call: TRBV7-3; clone_size: .; j_call: TRBJ2-4; cdr3_aa: CASSLEETGAENIQYF; cdr3_nt: TGTGCCAGCAGCTTAGAGGAGACAGGGGCGGAAAACATTCAGTACTTC
d_call: TRBD1; v_call: TRBV28; clone_size: .; j_call: TRBJ2-3; cdr3_aa: CASSSTRDSSTDTQYF; cdr3_nt: TGTGCCAGCAGTTCCACCCGGGACAGTAGCACAGATACGCAGTATTTT
d_call: .; v_call: TRBV2; clone_size: .; j_call: TRBJ1-1; cdr3_aa: CASSGQSNTEAFF; cdr3_nt: TGTGCCAGCAGTGGACAGTCGAACACTGAAGCTTTCTTT
d_call: .; v_call: TRBV5-4; clone_size: .; j_call: TRBJ2-3; cdr3_aa: CASTRGINTDTQYF; cdr3_nt: TGTGCCAGCACCCGCGGGATAAACACAGATACGCAGTATTTT
d_call: TRBD1; v_call: TRBV28; clone_size: .; j_call: TRBJ1-6; cdr3_aa: CAGQGEGGNSPLHF; cdr3_nt: TGTGCCGGACAGGGGGAAGGAGGTAATTCACCCCTCCACTTT
d_call: TRBD1; v_call: TRBV7-2; clone_size: .; j_call: TRBJ2-3; cdr3_aa: CASSSRGTGTDTQYF; cdr3_nt: TGTGCCAGCAGCTCGAGGGGGACAGGGACCGATACGCAGTATTTT
d_call: .; v_call: TRBV7-8; clone_size: .; j_call: TRBJ2-7; cdr3_aa: CASSPRLGGYEQYF; cdr3_nt: TGTGCCAGCAGCCCCCGGTTGGGGGGTTACGAGCAGTACTTC
d_call: TRBD1; v_call: TRBV9; clone_size: .; j_call: TRBJ1-3; cdr3_aa: CASNTGVTGNTIYF; cdr3_nt: TGTGCCAGCAACACAGGGGTTACTGGAAACACCATATATTTT